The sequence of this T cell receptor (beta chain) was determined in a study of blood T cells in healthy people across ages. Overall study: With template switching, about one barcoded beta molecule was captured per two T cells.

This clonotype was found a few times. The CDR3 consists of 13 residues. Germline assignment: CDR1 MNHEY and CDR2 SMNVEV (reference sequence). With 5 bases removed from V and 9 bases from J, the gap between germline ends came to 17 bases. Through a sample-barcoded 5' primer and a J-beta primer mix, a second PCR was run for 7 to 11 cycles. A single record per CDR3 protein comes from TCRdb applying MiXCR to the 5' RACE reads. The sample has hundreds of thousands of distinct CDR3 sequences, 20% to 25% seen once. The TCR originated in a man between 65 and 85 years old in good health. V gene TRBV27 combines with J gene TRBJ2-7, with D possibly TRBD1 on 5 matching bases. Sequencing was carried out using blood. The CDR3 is CASSTDTGRVQYF. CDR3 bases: TGTGCCAGCAGTACGGACACTGGAAGAGTGCAGTACTTC.